The clone carrying this TCR beta chain was counted only a few times. Its target is not known. A single base separates this from a much larger clone, so it may be a read error. These data are taken from a study of T cells in Graves' hyperthyroidism and ophthalmopathy. Researchers amplified the TCR beta CDR3 regions from RNA transcripts. In the first-round RT-PCR of the TCR CDR3, the HTBI primer set was used. TCRdb re-derived calls from the multiplex PCR reads in MiXCR, one entry per CDR3 protein. The sample carries a few hundred thousand distinct CDR3 sequences, 14% recorded once. Study-wide findings and caveats: Within blood appeared most thyroid clonotypes that had expanded above 0.001. Ophthalmopathy was told apart from stable hyperthyroidism by a 13 V-J model.

The germline V and J ends were trimmed by 8 bases and 6 bases, with 16 bases remaining between them. The CDR3 length is 13 residues. CDR1 MDHEN and CDR2 SYDVKM come from the germline V gene. Hyperthyroidism patients were newly diagnosed, had disease duration under 2 months, and were aged 18 to 65 years. Researchers barred patients who had uncontrolled infection, other autoimmune disease, pregnancy or lactation. This chain joins TRBV28 and TRBJ1-1; D gene uncertain. Sample: blood. This clonotype originated in a young woman with Graves' hyperthyroidism that later progressed to Graves' ophthalmopathy. The CDR3 DNA reads as TGTGCCAGCCGGGCGGAGAGCGGAGCTGAAGCTTTCTTT. The encoded protein is CASRAESGAEAFF.